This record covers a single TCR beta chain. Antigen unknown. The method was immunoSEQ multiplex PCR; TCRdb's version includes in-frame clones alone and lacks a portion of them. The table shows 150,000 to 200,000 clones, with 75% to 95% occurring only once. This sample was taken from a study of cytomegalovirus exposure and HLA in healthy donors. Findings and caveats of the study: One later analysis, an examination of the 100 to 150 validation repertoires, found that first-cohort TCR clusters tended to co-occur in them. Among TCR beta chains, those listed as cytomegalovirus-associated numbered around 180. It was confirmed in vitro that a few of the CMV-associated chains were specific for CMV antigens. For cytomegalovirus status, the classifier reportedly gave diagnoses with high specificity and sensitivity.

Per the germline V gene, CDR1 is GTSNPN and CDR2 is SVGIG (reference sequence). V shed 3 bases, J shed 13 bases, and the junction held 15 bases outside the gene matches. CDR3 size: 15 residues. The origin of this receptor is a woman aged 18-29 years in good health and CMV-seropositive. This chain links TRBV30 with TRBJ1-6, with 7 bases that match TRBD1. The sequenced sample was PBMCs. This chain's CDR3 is CAWSSPGTDTFPLHF. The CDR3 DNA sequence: TGTGCCTGGAGCTCACCCGGGACAGATACCTTCCCCCTCCACTTT.